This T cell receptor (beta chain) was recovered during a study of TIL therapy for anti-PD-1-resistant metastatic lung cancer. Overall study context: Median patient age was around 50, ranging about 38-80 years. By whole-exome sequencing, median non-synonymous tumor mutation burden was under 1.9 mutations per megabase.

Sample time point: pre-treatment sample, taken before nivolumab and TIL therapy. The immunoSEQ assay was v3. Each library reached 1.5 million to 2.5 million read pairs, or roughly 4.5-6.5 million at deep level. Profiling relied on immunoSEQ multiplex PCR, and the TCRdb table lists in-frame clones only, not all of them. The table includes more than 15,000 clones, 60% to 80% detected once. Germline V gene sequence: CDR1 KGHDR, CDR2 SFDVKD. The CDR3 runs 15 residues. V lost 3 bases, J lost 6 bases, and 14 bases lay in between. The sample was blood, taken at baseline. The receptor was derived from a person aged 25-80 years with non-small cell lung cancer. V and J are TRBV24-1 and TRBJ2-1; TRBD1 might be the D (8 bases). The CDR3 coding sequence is TGTGCCACCAGTGATACAGGGGGGGGTTTCAATGAGCAGTTCTTC. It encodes CATSDTGGGFNEQFF.